The text below deals with one TCR beta chain. The entry originates in a study of cytomegalovirus exposure and HLA in healthy donors. The CDR3 spans 15 residues. Deletions cut 5 bases from V and 2 bases from J, with 12 bases between. Germline V lookup: CDR1 LNHDA, CDR2 SQIVND (reference sequence). Vbeta (60) and Jbeta (13) primers were used in the PCR. The method was immunoSEQ multiplex PCR; TCRdb's version includes in-frame clones alone and lacks a portion of them. The sample consists of 150,000 to 200,000 clones, about 70% of them appearing once. The chain couples TRBV19 to TRBJ2-2, with D perhaps matching TRBD1 (5 bases). Specimen: PBMCs. This clonotype originated in a woman aged 25 to 45 in good health and CMV-seronegative. CDR3 residues: CASSPRQGNTGELFF. CDR3 nucleotides: TGTGCCAGTAGTCCTCGCCAGGGAAACACCGGGGAGCTGTTTTTT.